This passage covers 5 T cell receptor beta chains from one sample sequenced in a study of cytomegalovirus exposure and HLA in healthy donors. PCR involved 60 Vbeta and 13 Jbeta primers. This table comes from immunoSEQ multiplex PCR, and its TCRdb copy is limited to in-frame clones, with some not included. This repertoire shows more than 150,000 clones, 82% found once; its top ten account for roughly 0.75%. Sequencing input: PBMCs. The receptors were sampled from a young woman in good health and CMV-seronegative.

The chain has TRBV7-8 and TRBJ2-3; TRBD2 is a possible D gene (7 bases). CDR3 size: 15 residues. Germline-derived CDR1 and CDR2 are SGHVS and FQNEAQ. The germline V and J ends were trimmed by 4 bases and 3 bases, with 14 bases remaining between them. The CDR3 region is CASSWGAGETDTQYF. The DNA for the CDR3 is TGTGCCAGCAGCTGGGGGGCGGGGGAGACAGATACGCAGTATTTT.

This rearrangement joins TRBV25-1 to TRBJ2-2; D perhaps matches TRBD2 (6 bases). With 2 bases removed from V and 8 bases from J, the gap between germline ends came to 12 bases. Germline V gene sequence: CDR1 MGHDK, CDR2 SYGVNS. This CDR3 is built from 14 residues. The CDR3 region has the DNA TGTGCCAGCAGTGAAGGCTCCGCGGGAGGGGAGCTGTTTTTT. This sequence encodes CASSEGSAGGELFF.

This chain links TRBV19 with TRBJ1-5; D is undetermined. Germline CDR1 reads LNHDA; CDR2 reads SQIVND (reference sequence). V lost 3 bases to trimming and J lost 4 bases, with 22 bases between them. The CDR3 is made up of 18 amino acids. This CDR3 reads CASSMGSGIPGGNQPQHF. The DNA for the CDR3 is TGTGCCAGTAGTATGGGATCCGGGATCCCCGGTGGGAATCAGCCCCAGCATTTT.

V gene TRBV4-1 combines with J gene TRBJ2-2; TRBD1 aligns across 7 bases. The J segment lost 4 bases and the V segment lost 4 bases, leaving 9 bases of the junction unmatched. The CDR3 is made up of 16 amino acids. Germline loops: CDR1 MGHRA, CDR2 YSYEKL. DNA for the CDR3: TGCGCCAGCAGCCTTATCGACAGGGTTGGCACCGGGGAGCTGTTTTTT. Its translation: CASSLIDRVGTGELFF.

J is TRBJ2-5 and V is TRBV6-5, with TRBD1 matching over 8 bases. The CDR3 covers 14 residues. Germline V CDR1 and CDR2: MNHEY, SVGAGI. V gave up 4 bases and J gave up 5 bases; unmatched junction bases: 6. In DNA, the CDR3 is TGTGCCAGCAGTTCCTGGACAGGGAGGGAGACCCAGTACTTC. This encodes CASSSWTGRETQYF.